This T cell receptor beta chain was sequenced for a study of blood T cells in healthy people across ages. Study-level findings and limits: Per million T cells, the diversity of TCR beta decreased roughly linearly as age advanced. The study lacked donor CMV status, which possibly confounded expanded clonotype changes. The diversity estimates, figures obtained from one million T cells, were considered underestimates.

This clonotype was counted between two and nine times. Its target is not known. A second PCR of 7 to 11 cycles used a sample-barcoded 5' primer and a J-beta primer mix. TCRdb recomputed calls from the 5' RACE reads with MiXCR, one row per CDR3 protein. Here the sample spans some 1.8 million distinct CDR3 sequences, about two fifths being singletons. With 7 bases removed from V and 1 base from J, the gap between germline ends came to 15 bases. Germline V lookup: CDR1 MNHNS, CDR2 SASEGT. The CDR3 consists of 15 residues. The source of this sequence is a human donor in good health. Sequencing input: blood. This chain uses TRBV6-1 with TRBJ2-3; D unresolved. The CDR3 is CASKTRPERTDTQYF. DNA for the CDR3: TGTGCCAGCAAGACGCGGCCGGAACGCACAGATACGCAGTATTTT.